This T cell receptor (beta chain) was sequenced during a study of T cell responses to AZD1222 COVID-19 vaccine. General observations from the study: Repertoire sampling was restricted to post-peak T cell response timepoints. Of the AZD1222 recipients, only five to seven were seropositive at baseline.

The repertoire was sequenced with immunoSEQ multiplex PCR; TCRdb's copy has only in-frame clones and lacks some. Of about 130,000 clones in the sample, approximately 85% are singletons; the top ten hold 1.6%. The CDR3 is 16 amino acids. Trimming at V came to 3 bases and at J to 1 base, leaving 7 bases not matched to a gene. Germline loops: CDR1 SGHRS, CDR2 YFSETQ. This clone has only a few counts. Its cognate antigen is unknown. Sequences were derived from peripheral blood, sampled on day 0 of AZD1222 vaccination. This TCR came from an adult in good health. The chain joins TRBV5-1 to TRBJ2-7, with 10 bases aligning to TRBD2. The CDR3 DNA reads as TGCGCCAGCAGCTGGACGCTAGCGGGAGCTTCCTACGAGCAGTACTTC. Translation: CASSWTLAGASYEQYF. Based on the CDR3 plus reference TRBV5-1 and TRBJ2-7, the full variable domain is KAGVTQTPRYLIKTRGQQVTLSCSPISGHRSVSWYQQTPGQGLQFLFEYFSETQRNKGNFPGRFSGRQFSNSRSEMNVSTLELGDSALYLCASSWTLAGASYEQYFGPGTRLTVT.